This T cell receptor beta chain stems from a study of T-cell reconstitution after alpha-beta-depleted transplantation in children. Findings and limits, study-wide: Several hundred rapidly expanded clones from non-depleted graft cells reportedly supplied alpha-beta T cells about two months post-transplant. Once a year had passed after transplant, T-cell counts and diversity came mostly from newly produced T cells. Surviving recipient T cells and intrathymic progenitors accounted for some patients' high TCRbeta diversity at day 60.

The CDR3 spans 15 residues. V lost 4 bases to trimming and J lost 7 bases, with 16 bases between them. In germline, CDR1 is MNHEY, CDR2 SVGAGI. With respect to this clonotype: As yet, its antigen is unknown.

As it was prepared, the TCRbeta library received unique molecular identifiers. TCRdb called the PCR reads again in MiXCR, with one record for every CDR3 protein. In the table there are approximately 800,000 distinct CDR3 sequences, approximately 15% of which are singletons. This receptor was taken from a male patient younger than 18 who had a stem cell transplant for acute lymphoblastic leukemia, so the T cells may come from the graft donor. The chain carries TRBV6-5 and TRBJ2-2; D perhaps matches TRBD1 (5 bases). The specimen was PBMCs, mostly from graft donor cells, collected 360 days after TCRalphabeta/CD19-depleted stem cell transplant. The CDR3 coding sequence is TGTGCCAGCAGTTCCCAGGGCGGAGAGAGCGGGGAGCTGTTTTTT. Its protein is CASSSQGGESGELFF.